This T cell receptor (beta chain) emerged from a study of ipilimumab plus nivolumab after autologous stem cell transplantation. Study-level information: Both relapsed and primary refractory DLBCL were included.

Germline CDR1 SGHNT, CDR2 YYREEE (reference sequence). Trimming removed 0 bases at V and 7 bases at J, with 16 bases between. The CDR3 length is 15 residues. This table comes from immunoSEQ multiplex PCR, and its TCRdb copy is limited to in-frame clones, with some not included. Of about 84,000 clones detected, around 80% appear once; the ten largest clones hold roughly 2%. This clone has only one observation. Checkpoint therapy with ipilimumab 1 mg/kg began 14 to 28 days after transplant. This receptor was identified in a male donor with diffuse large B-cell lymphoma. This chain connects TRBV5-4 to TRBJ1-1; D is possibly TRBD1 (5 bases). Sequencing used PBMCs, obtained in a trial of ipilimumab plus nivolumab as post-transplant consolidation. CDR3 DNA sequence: TGTGCCAGCAGCTTGGGTGGGATAGGGGCAGGTGAAGCTTTCTTT. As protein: CASSLGGIGAGEAFF.